The 17 T cell receptor beta chains reported below all come from one sample, sequenced in a study of T cells in Graves' hyperthyroidism and ophthalmopathy. TCR beta CDR3 sequences were amplified from RNA transcripts. A first-round RT-PCR of the TCR CDR3 used the HTBI primer set. TCRdb redid the calling of the multiplex PCR reads with MiXCR, one entry per CDR3 protein. The data hold hundreds of thousands of distinct CDR3 sequences, with 14% to 15% observed a single time. Sequenced sample: blood. Source of these receptors: a man aged 18-30 years with Graves' ophthalmopathy.

With respect to this clonotype: A clone one base away is much larger, so this may be a read error. The chain recombines TRBV7-9 with TRBJ2-7; 8 bases fit TRBD1. Trimming removed 5 bases from V and 5 bases from J; junction bases left unmatched: 5. Germline V gene data show CDR1 as SEHNR and CDR2 as FQNEAQ (reference sequence). This CDR3 has 13 residues. The CDR3 sequence: CASSLDRENEQYF. The CDR3 DNA reads as TGTGCCAGCAGCCTGGACAGGGAAAACGAGCAGTACTTC.

This clonotype was recorded at least ten times. This sequence joins TRBV5-6 and TRBJ1-2; 9 nucleotides align to TRBD1. V was clipped by 0 bases and J by 4 bases; unmatched bases: 4. The CDR3 has 15 amino acids. The germline V gene has CDR1 SGHDT and CDR2 YYEEEE. CDR3 protein: CASSLGDRASYGYTF. The CDR3 nucleotides read TGTGCCAGCAGCTTGGGGGACAGGGCAAGCTATGGCTACACCTTC.

This sequence joins TRBV18 and TRBJ2-1, with 12 bases aligning to TRBD2. Germline-derived CDR1 and CDR2 are KGHSH and LQKENI. V was pared by 2 bases and J by 0 bases, with 8 bases of the junction left unmatched. The CDR3 loop spans 19 amino acids. CDR3 sequence: CASSPKALAGGRSYNEQFF. DNA of the CDR3: TGTGCCAGCTCACCAAAGGCACTAGCGGGAGGACGCTCCTACAATGAGCAGTTCTTC.

Comment on this clonotype: This could be a read error, since a much larger clone is one nucleotide away. The rearrangement joins TRBV7-9 to TRBJ2-7; D possibly uses TRBD1 or TRBD2 (5 bases each). V gave up 3 bases and J gave up 6 bases, with 9 bases separating them. The CDR3 has 12 residues. CDR1 and CDR2 (germline): SEHNR, FQNEAQ (reference sequence). The CDR3 DNA reads TGTGCCAGCAGCTTGGGACCGTCCGAGCAGTACTTC. This codes for CASSLGPSEQYF.

The sample holds many counts of this clonotype. The chain carries TRBV12-3 or TRBV12-4 and TRBJ1-2; D perhaps matches TRBD1 (5 bases). Deletions cut 4 bases from V and 4 bases from J, with 10 bases between. The CDR3 has 13 residues. CDR3 DNA: TGTGCCAGCAGTTCACGACAGAGCTATGGCTACACCTTC. This translates into CASSSRQSYGYTF.

This chain uses TRBV12-3 or TRBV12-4 with TRBJ2-2, with no clear D. The V end lost 5 bases, the J end lost 6 bases, and 16 bases lay between the germline ends. The length of the CDR3 is 15 residues. For the CDR3, the DNA is TGTGCCAGCAGTCCGTCTTTGCTTCCGGCCGGGGAGCTGTTTTTT. Translation: CASSPSLLPAGELFF.

This clonotype has at least ten counts. This chain joins TRBV20-1 and TRBJ2-1, with 10 bases aligning to TRBD1. This CDR3 is built from 15 residues. Trimming at V came to 0 bases and at J to 12 bases, leaving 11 bases not matched to a gene. Germline CDR1 is DFQATT and CDR2 is SNEGSKA (reference sequence). CDR3 residues: CSARDYLTGTGAQFF. The CDR3 DNA follows: TGCAGTGCTAGAGACTACCTGACCGGGACAGGGGCGCAGTTCTTC.

Turning to this clonotype: The germline gene is not matched at one end of the junction; a read error may be the cause. The chain recombines TRBV12-3 or TRBV12-4 with TRBJ1-1; 11 nucleotides align to TRBD1. CDR3 length equals 20 residues. Written as DNA, the CDR3 is TGTGCCAGCAGTTTAGTCAGCCCGGGACAGGGGGGAGTAGGGAACACTGAAGTTTTCTTT. Residues: CASSLVSPGQGGVGNTEVFF.

This clonotype came up many times. The CDR3 reads CASSLSTYEQYF. CDR3 coding DNA: TGTGCCAGCAGCTTAAGTACCTACGAGCAGTACTTC. V is TRBV7-9 and J is TRBJ2-7; D is unresolved. The CDR3 is 12 residues long. Germline CDR1 and CDR2: SEHNR and FQNEAQ (reference sequence). Trimming took off 2 bases at V and 2 bases at J, with 4 bases between the two ends.

The chain employs TRBV27 and TRBJ2-2; 10 nucleotides agree with TRBD1. The CDR3 contains 16 residues. The germline V gene has CDR1 MNHEY and CDR2 SMNVEV (reference sequence). V lost 5 bases and J lost 5; bases outside the gene matches: 8. The CDR3 here is CASSPWDRGVTGELFF. CDR3 nucleotide sequence: TGTGCCAGCAGTCCGTGGGACAGGGGAGTGACCGGGGAGCTGTTTTTT.

The chain couples TRBV18 to TRBJ2-1; 10 nucleotides line up with TRBD2. V was clipped by 3 bases and J by 8 bases; unmatched bases: 19. Germline loops: CDR1 KGHSH, CDR2 LQKENI. This CDR3 contains 19 residues. The CDR3: CASSPPLPISGRRGHEQFF. DNA of the CDR3: TGTGCCAGCTCACCGCCCCTGCCGATTAGCGGGAGGAGGGGTCATGAGCAGTTCTTC.

This clonotype was seen repeatedly, ten times or more. The rearrangement uses TRBV7-9 and TRBJ1-5; D is unclear. The CDR3 sequence is 14 residues long. V was shortened by 5 bases and J by 6 bases, with 14 bases between the two germline ends. Germline V gene sequence: CDR1 SEHNR, CDR2 FQNEAQ (reference sequence). The CDR3 reads CASSPETSRQPQHF. CDR3 DNA: TGTGCCAGCAGCCCAGAGACATCCCGTCAGCCCCAGCATTTT.

This clonotype occurred once. This may stem from a read error, because a much larger clone lies one nucleotide away. This chain uses TRBV20-1 with TRBJ2-7; 7 nucleotides line up with TRBD2. Germline assignment: CDR1 DFQATT and CDR2 SNEGSKA (reference sequence). The CDR3 is 13 amino acids. Trimming removed 0 bases from V and 9 bases from J; junction bases left unmatched: 8. The DNA of the CDR3 is TGCAGTGCTAGAGATGGGACCTCGGGGGGGCAGTACTTC. Encoded protein: CSARDGTSGGQYF.

There are many counts of this clonotype. The J gene is TRBJ2-1, the V gene TRBV5-6; 11 bases line up with TRBD2. Trimming took 6 bases from V and 7 from J; bases not matched to a gene: 6. Germline V CDR1 and CDR2: SGHDT, YYEEEE. The CDR3 length is 14 residues. The CDR3 bases are TGTGCCAGCACCGATAGCGGGAGGGCAAATGAGCAGTTCTTC. Translation gives CASTDSGRANEQFF.

V usage is TRBV15 and J usage is TRBJ2-7; D gene unclear. The CDR3 totals 13 residues. Deletions cut 0 bases from V and 9 bases from J, with 12 bases between. CDR1 is LNHNV and CDR2 is YYDKDF in the germline V gene (reference sequence). The CDR3 spells CATSRDTQLWQYF. The CDR3 region has the DNA TGTGCCACCAGCAGAGATACCCAGCTGTGGCAGTACTTC.

This clonotype was observed many times. The chain employs TRBV6-1 and TRBJ2-7; D is perhaps TRBD2 (6 bases). Germline CDR1 is MNHNS and CDR2 is SASEGT. The CDR3 covers 15 residues. Trimming cost V 1 base and J 0 bases, with 10 bases left between them. The CDR3 sequence: CASSEVLASSYEQYF. The CDR3, as DNA: TGTGCCAGCAGTGAAGTCCTAGCGAGCTCCTACGAGCAGTACTTC.

This clonotype was detected ten times or more. The gene calls are TRBV7-6 and TRBJ2-1, with D perhaps matching TRBD2 (6 bases). CDR3 length equals 13 residues. CDR1 SGHVS and CDR2 FNYEAQ come from the germline V gene. V was pared by 3 bases and J by 9 bases, with 12 bases between. CDR3 protein: CASSLGGLSEQFF. CDR3 nucleotide sequence: TGTGCCAGCAGCTTGGGGGGACTGAGTGAGCAGTTCTTC. The full variable domain, completed using reference TRBV7-6 and TRBJ2-1, is GAGVSQSPRYKVTKRGQDVALRCDPISGHVSLYWYRQALGQGPEFLTYFNYEAQQDKSGLPNDRFSAERPEGSISTLTIQRTEQRDSAMYRCASSLGGLSEQFFGPGTRLTVL.